The present T cell receptor (beta chain) was sequenced within a study of blood T cell repertoires in COVID-19. Overall study: Sources were T cells, B-cell-depleted T cells, or PBMCs; the material itself was cDNA or gDNA.

Patients in Seattle were enrolled during active infection, then followed longitudinally. Germline V gene sequence: CDR1 MDHEN, CDR2 SYDVKM. This CDR3 comprises 13 residues. The ends were cut back, 5 bases at V and 5 bases at J, with 12 bases in the middle. In the original analysis: Cell counts per sample came from amplifying reference gene primers. Measured with immunoSEQ multiplex PCR; TCRdb has only the in-frame clones, and not every one. V and J calls and clone size follow that table, whereas D and trimming were derived from the DNA. Of about 69,000 clones listed, roughly 80% are singletons. The sequence came from a man aged 45-60 years with COVID-19, enrolled during active disease. The sequenced sample consisted of peripheral blood. The chain links TRBV28 to TRBJ1-1; D not resolved. The CDR3 DNA reads TGTGCCAGCAGTCCCCCCGTTCGGACTGAAGCTTTCTTT. This gives the protein CASSPPVRTEAFF.